The clone carrying this T cell receptor beta chain was counted ten times or more. This specimen comes from a study of Graves' ophthalmopathy and Graves' hyperthyroidism. The CDR3 has 8 residues. Trimming removed 0 bases from V and 11 bases from J, with 1 base in between. CDR1 is SQVTM and CDR2 is ANQGSEA in the germline V gene. As the template, RNA transcripts were used to amplify TCR beta CDR3 regions. HTBI-primed RT-PCR formed the first round, and a multiplex PCR formed the second. MiXCR was run by TCRdb on the multiplex PCR reads, yielding one entry per CDR3 protein. This table has hundreds of thousands of distinct CDR3 sequences, 20% to 25% appearing once. Patients newly diagnosed with hyperthyroidism, under 2 months' duration, were aged 18 to 65, the study reports.

The origin of this receptor is a woman under 30 with stable Graves' hyperthyroidism. Some clones in this sample may be carry-over from other donors' samples. The chain couples TRBV29-1 to TRBJ1-1; D gene uncertain. The sample was peripheral blood. The CDR3 loop reads CSVEDAFF. The CDR3 nucleotides are TGCAGCGTTGAAGATGCTTTCTTT.